This T cell receptor beta chain is drawn from a study of cytomegalovirus exposure and HLA in healthy donors. Turning to the study itself: Samples from HLA-typed donors yielded around 79 million unique TCRs in an early data release.

Notes on the study in general: In an earlier analysis, in roughly 600 donors, most V segments appeared productive either ~87% or ~30% of the time. The likely origin of a cluster of highly shared sequence variants was a sequencing artifact. A missense DCLRE1C variant was associated with V- and J-gene trimming of TCR beta chains in a later analysis, and an independent cohort replicated the association.

As concerns this clone: The target antigen is unknown.

PCR involved 60 Vbeta and 13 Jbeta primers. TCRdb keeps only in-frame clones here, not all; method: immunoSEQ multiplex PCR. The sample records 150,000 to 200,000 clones, roughly 75% being singletons. This CDR3 is 13 amino acids long. Trimming left V 11 bases short and J 4 bases short, with 15 bases between. Germline CDR1 and CDR2: LNHDA and SQIVND (reference sequence). The chain combines TRBV19 with TRBJ1-5; D is possibly TRBD1 (6 bases). This receptor was identified in a woman in her 50s in good health and CMV-seropositive. The sample was PBMCs. This CDR3 reads CAARGAGNQPQHF. The CDR3 DNA sequence: TGTGCCGCCCGGGGGGCTGGGAATCAGCCCCAGCATTTT.